Listed below are T cell receptor beta chains from one sample, sequenced in a study of blood T cell repertoires in COVID-19. Using immunoSEQ multiplex PCR, the repertoire was profiled, and TCRdb retains in-frame clones only, with some absent. The sample lists approximately 250,000 clones; more than 70% were seen once. What was sequenced was PBMCs or T cells enriched from blood (not recorded which). The receptor set was obtained from a woman aged 35 to 49 with acute COVID-19. CDR3s include the opening cysteine and the closing phenylalanine or tryptophan. The D gene is left open where the match is weak. The size entry is marked missing in some rows and otherwise reads once, few, many or a size class.

D gene	V gene	clone size	J gene	CDR3 DNA	CDR3 protein
TRBD1	TRBV9	.	TRBJ1-5	TGTGCCAGCAGCCTCCGGGACAGGGGCCTATATAGCAATCAGCCCCAGCATTTT	CASSLRDRGLYSNQPQHF
TRBD1	TRBV28	.	TRBJ1-2	TGTGCCAGCAGTCCTTCGGGGACAGGGTACTATGGCTACACCTTC	CASSPSGTGYYGYTF
TRBD2	TRBV7-8	once	TRBJ2-1	TGTGCCAGCAGCCTGGGCGCGGGAGGGTACAATGAGCAGTTCTTC	CASSLGAGGYNEQFF
TRBD1	TRBV27	.	TRBJ1-6	TGTGCCAGCAGTTTAATAGGGGGCGAGAGCTCCTATAATTCACCCCTCCACTTT	CASSLIGGESSYNSPLHF
TRBD2	TRBV6-5	.	TRBJ2-1	TGTGCCAGCAGTAGACTAGCGGGAGCTTTTGAGCAGTTCTTC	CASSRLAGAFEQFF
.	TRBV27	.	TRBJ1-4	TGTGCCAGCAGTTTATCGATCGGGGGAGGACTGTTTTTT	CASSLSIGGGLFF
.	TRBV19	.	TRBJ1-5	TGTGCCAGTAGCCTGGACAGATACAATCAGCCCCAGCATTTT	CASSLDRYNQPQHF
.	TRBV5-1	.	TRBJ1-1	TGCGCCAGCAGCCGGGGGACTACTGAAGCTTTCTTT	CASSRGTTEAFF
.	TRBV14	.	TRBJ2-7	TGTGCCAGCAGTGAGTGGCCAGGGTCGCGCGAGCAGTACTTC	CASSEWPGSREQYF
.	TRBV7-9	.	TRBJ1-3	TGTGCCAGCAGCCAAAAGGGAGCAGAATCTGGAAACACCATATATTTT	CASSQKGAESGNTIYF
TRBD2	TRBV6-2/TRBV6-3	.	TRBJ2-2	TGTGCCAGCAGTCGACTAGCGGGAGATACCGGGGAGCTGTTTTTT	CASSRLAGDTGELFF
TRBD1	TRBV28	once	TRBJ2-3	TGTGCCAGCAGACAACCGGGACAGGGCACAGATACGCAGTATTTT	CASRQPGQGTDTQYF
.	TRBV9	.	TRBJ1-2	TGTGCCAGCAGCGTAGGGGGAGGAACGGCAAACTATGGCTACACCTTC	CASSVGGGTANYGYTF
TRBD1	TRBV5-4	.	TRBJ2-2	TGTGCCAGCAGCGAGGGACAGGGGACCGGGGAGCTGTTTTTT	CASSEGQGTGELFF
TRBD2	TRBV7-7	.	TRBJ2-5	TGTGCTAGCAGCTTAGGACTAGCGGGAGTCCTGGAGACCCAGTACTTC	CASSLGLAGVLETQYF
TRBD1	TRBV6-2/TRBV6-3	once	TRBJ1-5	TGTGCCAGCAGTTACTTACCGGGACAGGGACTCAATCAGCCCCAGCATTTT	CASSYLPGQGLNQPQHF
.	TRBV5-1	.	TRBJ1-1	TGCGCCAGCAGCTTGTCAGGGGACACTGAAGCTTTCTTT	CASSLSGDTEAFF
TRBD2	TRBV6-5	few	TRBJ2-7	TGTGCCAGCAGCCTCCGGCGGGAGATCTCCTACGAGCAGTACTTC	CASSLRREISYEQYF
TRBD1	TRBV4-2	.	TRBJ1-1	TGTGCCAGCAGTCAACAATCGACAGGGACCACTGAAGCTTTCTTT	CASSQQSTGTTEAFF
.	TRBV7-9	.	TRBJ2-3	TGTGCCAGCAGCTTAACGGGTAGCACAGATACGCAGTATTTT	CASSLTGSTDTQYF
.	TRBV5-4	.	TRBJ1-3	TGTGCCAGCAGCTTGGAGTCGTGGAGAGACACCATATATTTT	CASSLESWRDTIYF
.	TRBV9	.	TRBJ1-2	TGTGCCAGCAGCGTAGTGGCAGGGAACTATGGCTACACCTTC	CASSVVAGNYGYTF
.	TRBV25-1	.	TRBJ2-7	TGTGCCAGCAGTGAAATCGGGTTTCGTCGCGAGCAGTACTTC	CASSEIGFRREQYF
.	TRBV19	.	TRBJ1-2	TGTGCCAGTATCCGCTCGGCAGGGGTGGGCTATGGCTACACCTTC	CASIRSAGVGYGYTF
.	TRBV2	.	TRBJ1-2	TGTGCCAGCAATAAGGGGGTTGGCTACACCTTC	CASNKGVGYTF
.	TRBV3-1/TRBV3-2	.	TRBJ2-1	TGTGCCAGCAGCCATACGAGTGTGCAGTTCTTC	CASSHTSVQFF
TRBD2	TRBV4-2	once	TRBJ2-1	TGTGCCAGCAGCCCCGAACTGAGCGGGACGTACAATGAGCAGTTCTTC	CASSPELSGTYNEQFF
TRBD1	TRBV7-9	.	TRBJ1-3	TGTGCCAGCAGCTTAGCGGGACAGGGGGTAGTTGGAAACACCATATATTTT	CASSLAGQGVVGNTIYF
.	TRBV24-1	.	TRBJ2-6	TGTGCCACCAGTGATTTGGCCTCAGAGGGGGAGGCCAACGTCCTGACTTTC	CATSDLASEGEANVLTF
.	TRBV19	.	TRBJ2-3	TGTGCCAGTAGTATTTCAAGCGGCCACACAGATACGCAGTATTTT	CASSISSGHTDTQYF
.	TRBV5-1	.	TRBJ2-7	TGCGCCAGCAGCTCCCAGGACAAGAACTACGAGCAGTACTTC	CASSSQDKNYEQYF
TRBD1	TRBV28	.	TRBJ1-3	TGTGCCAGCCGTATGACAGGGGGCGGAAACACCATATATTTT	CASRMTGGGNTIYF
.	TRBV5-1	.	TRBJ1-1	TGCGCCAGCAGCTTGGGAGGTGGGAACACTGAAGCTTTCTTT	CASSLGGGNTEAFF
TRBD1	TRBV5-1	few	TRBJ2-2	TGCGCCAGCAGCACGACAGGGGATTTCACCGGGGAGCTGTTTTTT	CASSTTGDFTGELFF
.	TRBV6-5	.	TRBJ1-2	TGTGCCAGCAGCGCAGGGTCTAACTATGGCTACACCTTC	CASSAGSNYGYTF
.	TRBV19	.	TRBJ1-1	TGTGCCAGTCAAACAGGGTTGAGTTTAGCTGAAGCTTTCTTT	CASQTGLSLAEAFF
.	TRBV5-1	.	TRBJ2-5	TGCGCCAGCAGCTTGGCCGGAGGAACGGAAGAGACCCAGTACTTC	CASSLAGGTEETQYF
.	TRBV13	.	TRBJ1-1	TGTGCCAGCTCCTACGGGGGCACTGAAGCTTTCTTT	CASSYGGTEAFF